These 10 T cell receptor beta chains were sequenced from one sample in a study of technical replicates of blood from a few donors. Here immunoSEQ multiplex PCR was the method, and the copy in TCRdb shows in-frame clones only, minus some. The data show tens of thousands of clones, roughly 95% seen once. The sample comprised T cells isolated from PBMCs. These receptors were taken from a human donor in good health.

The chain combines TRBV29-1 with TRBJ1-1; D is perhaps TRBD1 (5 bases). V was cut by 1 base and J by 0 bases, with 24 bases left in between. The CDR3 is made up of 19 amino acids. Germline V CDR1 and CDR2: SQVTM, ANQGSEA. The CDR3, as DNA: TGCAGCGTTGAAGGTCCACTAGACCAAGGGGACTACATGAACACTGAAGCTTTCTTT. This gives the protein CSVEGPLDQGDYMNTEAFF.

The chain joins TRBV7-3 to TRBJ2-7; D might be TRBD1 (6 bases). This CDR3 has 14 residues. Germline-derived CDR1 and CDR2 are SGHTA and FQGTGA. V was pared by 1 base and J by 5 bases, with 12 bases between. The CDR3 spells CASSLMGASDEQYF. The CDR3 DNA sequence: TGTGCCAGCAGCTTAATGGGGGCCTCAGACGAGCAGTACTTC.

The chain joins TRBV28 to TRBJ2-1, with 9 bases fitting TRBD2. J lost 6 bases, V lost 4 bases, and 7 bases had no gene match. Germline CDR1 reads MDHEN; CDR2 reads SYDVKM. The CDR3 consists of 15 residues. The DNA for the CDR3 is TGTGCCAGCAGTTCCGAGCGGGAGGCCATCAATGAGCAGTTCTTC. Translation gives CASSSEREAINEQFF.

The chain carries TRBV7-9 and TRBJ1-2; 7 nucleotides align to TRBD1. CDR1 is SEHNR and CDR2 is FQNEAQ in the germline V gene (reference sequence). With V trimmed by 2 bases and J by 3 bases, 15 bases remained unmatched. The CDR3 contains 18 residues. CDR3 in DNA: TGTGCCAGCAGCTTAAAGGACCAGGGGGGTACTATGTACTATGGCTACACCTTC. It is translated as CASSLKDQGGTMYYGYTF. The full variable domain, its missing parts supplied by reference TRBV7-9 and TRBJ1-2, is DTGVSQNPRHKITKRGQNVTFRCDPISEHNRLYWYRQTLGQGPEFLTYFQNEAQLEKSRLLSDRFSAERPKGSFSTLEIQRTEQGDSAMYLCASSLKDQGGTMYYGYTFGSGTRLTVV.

Details on this clone: With a much larger clone just one base away, this may be a read error. The V call is TRBV7-8, the J call TRBJ2-3; 8 bases align to TRBD2. J was trimmed by 0 bases and V by 4 bases; bases with no gene match: 0. CDR1 SGHVS and CDR2 FQNEAQ come from the germline V gene. The CDR3 contains 14 residues. CDR3 protein: CASSSSGSTDTQYF. The DNA of the CDR3 is TGTGCCAGCAGCTCTAGCGGGAGCACAGATACGCAGTATTTT. The variable domain in full, with the rest retrieved from reference TRBV7-8 and TRBJ2-3, is GAGVSQSPRYKVAKRGQDVALRCDPISGHVSLFWYQQALGQGPEFLTYFQNEAQLDKSGLPSDRFFAERPEGSVSTLKIQRTQQEDSAVYLCASSSSGSTDTQYFGPGTRLTVL.

The chain carries TRBV28 and TRBJ1-4, with 9 bases matching TRBD1. V lost 4 bases and J lost 5; bases outside the gene matches: 8. Germline V gene sequence: CDR1 MDHEN, CDR2 SYDVKM. CDR3 length: 16 amino acids. The CDR3 loop reads CASSSPTGTGNEKLFF. Written as DNA, the CDR3 is TGTGCCAGCAGTTCCCCCACCGGGACAGGGAATGAAAAACTGTTTTTT.

The genes are TRBV4-1 and TRBJ1-1; D ambiguous. This CDR3 has 18 amino acids. Germline V gene lookup returns CDR1 MGHRA and CDR2 YSYEKL. V was cut by 3 bases and J by 7 bases, with 27 bases left in between. The CDR3 DNA is TGCGCCAGCAGCCACCCGTCGGGCCCTTCCCTGGGTCGGGGTGAAGCTTTCTTT. It specifies CASSHPSGPSLGRGEAFF.

The rearrangement links TRBV7-3 to TRBJ2-7; 8 positions match TRBD1. V was clipped by 5 bases and J by 5 bases; unmatched bases: 5. There are 13 residues in the CDR3. Germline V gives CDR1 SGHTA, CDR2 FQGTGA. CDR3 protein: CASSLRQGHEQYF. The CDR3 region has the DNA TGTGCCAGCAGCCTGAGACAGGGGCACGAGCAGTACTTC. The variable domain in full, with the rest retrieved from reference TRBV7-3 and TRBJ2-7, is GAGVSQTPSNKVTEKGKYVELRCDPISGHTALYWYRQSLGQGPEFLIYFQGTGAADDSGLPNDRFFAVRPEGSVSTLKIQRTERGDSAVYLCASSLRQGHEQYFGPGTRLTVT.

The chain links TRBV6-1 to TRBJ1-5; 7 positions agree with TRBD1. V lost 7 bases to trimming and J lost 1 base; unmatched junction nucleotides: 4. CDR1 and CDR2 from the germline V gene are MNHNS and SASEGT. This CDR3 is built from 14 residues. This CDR3 reads CASILQGSNQPQHF. CDR3 DNA: TGTGCCAGCATCCTACAGGGGAGCAATCAGCCCCAGCATTTT.

This chain links TRBV7-9 with TRBJ2-1, with D tentatively TRBD1 (5 bases). Germline lookup yields CDR1 SEHNR and CDR2 FQNEAQ (reference sequence). This CDR3 contains 16 residues. V was pared by 9 bases and J by 2 bases, with 20 bases between. The CDR3: CASIIWGKGPYNEQFF. The CDR3 DNA reads as TGTGCCAGTATTATATGGGGAAAGGGGCCCTACAATGAGCAGTTCTTC.